Here is one T cell receptor (beta chain) with its context. Clones were sequenced by immunoSEQ multiplex PCR, and TCRdb holds only the in-frame ones, with some missing. Here the sample spans more than 300,000 clones, approximately 89% being singletons. These data belong to a study of blood T cell repertoires in COVID-19. In terms of age and location, participants ranged from about 18 to 95 years and lived in approximately 26 US areas. The germline CDR1 and CDR2 sequences are SGHRS and YFSETQ. This CDR3 spans 18 amino acids. J was trimmed by 3 bases and V by 4 bases; bases with no gene match: 9. The rearrangement uses TRBV5-1 and TRBJ2-3; 15 bases agree with TRBD2. The sequencing input was PBMCs or T cells enriched from blood (not recorded which). The TCR sequence derives from a man aged 35 to 55 in a cohort exposed to, infected with or recovered from COVID-19 (not recorded which). The CDR3 DNA sequence: TGCGCCAGCAGCACCGGGACTAGCGGGAGGTTTGGAACAGATACGCAGTATTTT. Translated: CASSTGTSGRFGTDTQYF. The full variable domain, in which reference TRBV5-1 and TRBJ2-3 provide the parts outside the CDR3, is KAGVTQTPRYLIKTRGQQVTLSCSPISGHRSVSWYQQTPGQGLQFLFEYFSETQRNKGNFPGRFSGRQFSNSRSEMNVSTLELGDSALYLCASSTGTSGRFGTDTQYFGPGTRLTVL.